Listed here are 21 T cell receptor beta chains from one sample, sequenced in a study of radiotherapy plus CTLA-4 blockade in lung cancer (dated by TCRdb to between 2018 and 2020). The library was generated by the immunoSEQ multiplex PCR assay. In TCRdb, the immuneACCESS table is reduced to in-frame sequences with V and J assigned. These tables do not hold every clone; where another copy was compared, an unresolved V gene accounts for under half, and the others remain unexplained. Counted in this sample were tens of thousands of clones; under 80% of them appeared once. The ten largest clones add up to under 25% of the sample. Sequenced here: peripheral blood, sampled from a patient treated with radiotherapy plus ipilimumab. These receptor sequences come from a human donor with non-small cell lung cancer whose response to radiotherapy plus ipilimumab could not be evaluated. Some clones in this sample may be carry-over from other donors' samples.

Only a few counts were recorded for this clone. The chain links TRBV5-1 to TRBJ1-3; TRBD1 agrees at 9 bases. The germline V gene has CDR1 SGHRS and CDR2 YFSETQ. CDR3 length equals 16 residues. Unmatched junction bases numbered 4, after V lost 1 base and J lost 2 bases. The CDR3 DNA reads as TGCGCCAGCAGCTTGCAGGGACAGGGAGCTGGAAACACCATATATTTT. Protein product: CASSLQGQGAGNTIYF.

The V and J genes are TRBV6-5 and TRBJ2-2; tentative D call: TRBD1 (6 bases). V shed 5 bases and J shed 5 bases, with 15 bases lying between them. The CDR3 is 15 amino acids. Germline V gene lookup returns CDR1 MNHEY and CDR2 SVGAGI. The CDR3 here is CASSTYRVGTGELFF. The CDR3 bases are TGTGCCAGCAGTACCTACAGGGTCGGTACCGGGGAGCTGTTTTTT.

As for this clone: A junction boundary mismatches the germline segment, possibly from a read error. This rearrangement joins TRBV7-9 to TRBJ1-5; D is unclear. The CDR3 contains 15 residues. The germline V gene has CDR1 SEHNR and CDR2 FQNEAQ (reference sequence). The CDR3 region has the DNA TGCGCCAGCAGCCAAGTGTATGGAGCCTATCAGCCCCAGCATTTT. It encodes CASSQVYGAYQPQHF.

The CDR3 here is CASSLASLGVNEQFF. CDR3 nucleotides: TGTGCCAGCAGCTTAGCTAGCCTAGGGGTTAATGAGCAGTTCTTC. The chain carries TRBV7-2 and TRBJ2-1, with D tentatively TRBD1 (5 bases). CDR1 is SGHTA and CDR2 is FQGNSA in the germline V gene. The length of the CDR3 is 15 residues. Trimming took off 0 bases at V and 7 bases at J, with 13 bases between the two ends.

This chain connects TRBV19 to TRBJ1-1, with D perhaps TRBD1 (6 bases). CDR1 is LNHDA, CDR2 SQIVND, per germline (reference sequence). The CDR3 is 13 residues long. Between the trimmed V and J ends, which lost 1 base and 7 bases, there was a span of 10 bases. Here the CDR3 DNA reads TGTGCCAGTAGTATAGGCTACAGGGATGAAGCTTTCTTT. Its translation: CASSIGYRDEAFF.

The chain links TRBV7-9 to TRBJ2-1; 13 nucleotides agree with TRBD2. This CDR3 spans 16 amino acids. V lost 8 bases to trimming and J lost 7 bases; unmatched junction nucleotides: 11. Germline V CDR1 and CDR2: SEHNR, FQNEAQ (reference sequence). The CDR3 DNA follows: TGTGCCAGCCGCCCATTACTAGCGGGGGGGCTAAATGAGCAGTTCTTC. Translating it yields CASRPLLAGGLNEQFF.

The CDR3 DNA is TGTGCCAGCAGCTTAGCGTTGGTAGGGGGAAATCAGCCCCAGCATTTT. It is translated as CASSLALVGGNQPQHF. The V call is TRBV7-2, the J call TRBJ1-5, with D maybe TRBD1 (6 bases). Looked up from germline, CDR1 is SGHTA and CDR2 is FQGNSA. V was trimmed by 0 bases and J by 4 bases, leaving 13 bases between them. This CDR3 is 16 amino acids long.

This clone was counted at least ten times. The V call is TRBV30, the J call TRBJ2-1; 10 nucleotides agree with TRBD1. Per germline, CDR1 GTSNPN and CDR2 SVGIG (reference sequence). This CDR3 region has 13 residues. Unmatched junction bases numbered 6, after V lost 4 bases and J lost 9 bases. The CDR3: CAWTRDRGGEQFF. The CDR3 DNA reads as TGTGCCTGGACCCGGGACAGGGGCGGTGAGCAGTTCTTC. Combining the CDR3 with reference TRBV30 and TRBJ2-1 gives the whole variable domain SQTIHQWPATLVQPVGSPLSLECTVEGTSNPNLYWYRQAAGRGLQLLFYSVGIGQISSEVPQNLSASRPQDRQFILSSKKLLLSDSGFYLCAWTRDRGGEQFFGPGTRLTVL.

The chain carries TRBV28 and TRBJ1-2; D possibly corresponds to TRBD1 (5 bases). Germline lookup yields CDR1 MDHEN and CDR2 SYDVKM. The CDR3 has 15 amino acids. V lost 2 bases, J lost 4 bases, and 14 bases lay in between. The DNA of the CDR3 is TGTGCCAGCAGTTTACCTCGGGGGATCGGCTATGGCTACACCTTC. It yields the protein CASSLPRGIGYGYTF.

The chain links TRBV27 to TRBJ2-1; the D is unclear. This CDR3 region has 13 residues. Germline V gives CDR1 MNHEY, CDR2 SMNVEV (reference sequence). Trimming took 2 bases from V and 6 from J, leaving 8 bases between them. In nucleotides, the CDR3 is TGTGCCAGCAGTTTAACCCCCAGCAATGAGCAGTTCTTC. It codes for CASSLTPSNEQFF.

The V and J genes are TRBV27 and TRBJ2-7, with D possibly TRBD1 on 6 matching bases. Trimming cost V 2 bases and J 3 bases, with 8 bases left between them. CDR3 length equals 13 residues. Germline V gives CDR1 MNHEY, CDR2 SMNVEV (reference sequence). The CDR3 sequence: CASSLQQGYEQYF. The CDR3, as DNA: TGTGCCAGCAGTTTACAACAGGGCTACGAGCAGTACTTC.

The chain combines TRBV18 with TRBJ2-5; 8 bases map to TRBD2. Germline values: CDR1 KGHSH, CDR2 LQKENI. The CDR3 loop spans 18 amino acids. Trimming at V came to 2 bases and at J to 3 bases, leaving 14 bases not matched to a gene. CDR3 loop: CASSPWGPGLETKETQYF. CDR3 bases: TGTGCCAGCTCACCATGGGGGCCGGGACTAGAAACAAAAGAGACCCAGTACTTC.

The chain joins TRBV27 to TRBJ1-5; TRBD1 might be the D (5 bases). Between the trimmed V and J ends, which lost 4 bases and 0 bases, there was a span of 22 bases. Germline CDR1 reads MNHEY; CDR2 reads SMNVEV (reference sequence). The CDR3 has 19 residues. CDR3 sequence (DNA): TGTGCCAGCAGTTCCACCGCCTGGGGGGAGGGATATAGCAATCAGCCCCAGCATTTT. Protein product: CASSSTAWGEGYSNQPQHF.

The chain recombines TRBV18 with TRBJ2-1; a weak D match, TRBD2 (6 bases). The germline V gene has CDR1 KGHSH and CDR2 LQKENI. Trimming pared 2 bases from V and 4 bases from J, leaving 9 bases between. The CDR3 runs to 14 residues. For the CDR3, the DNA is TGTGCCAGCTCACCAAGTAGCGGATACAATGAGCAGTTCTTC. Its translation is CASSPSSGYNEQFF.

This chain links TRBV27 with TRBJ2-2, with 12 bases aligning to TRBD1. The germline CDR1 and CDR2 sequences are MNHEY and SMNVEV (reference sequence). The CDR3 totals 18 residues. With 5 bases clipped from V and 7 bases from J, the junction kept 14 bases outside the gene matches. The CDR3 DNA is TGTGCCAGCAGTCCTTATTCGGGGACAGGGGGCCGGAACGGGGAGCTGTTTTTT. This codes for CASSPYSGTGGRNGELFF.

The chain recombines TRBV6-1 with TRBJ2-4, with 8 bases that match TRBD1. The CDR3 consists of 13 residues. J gave up 8 bases and V 8 bases, and 8 bases lay outside the gene matches. Germline CDR1 and CDR2: MNHNS and SASEGT. CDR3: CASQDRVYDIQYF. In nucleotides, the CDR3 is TGTGCCAGCCAGGACAGGGTTTACGACATTCAGTACTTC.

The gene calls are TRBV30 and TRBJ1-1; 7 bases fit TRBD1. Trimming removed 3 bases from V and 5 bases from J; junction bases left unmatched: 12. The CDR3 consists of 15 residues. Germline loops: CDR1 GTSNPN, CDR2 SVGIG (reference sequence). CDR3 sequence (DNA): TGTGCCTGGAGCCGGAGACAGGGAAGGGCGACTGAAGCTTTCTTT. Translating gives CAWSRRQGRATEAFF.

The rearrangement uses TRBV5-6 and TRBJ2-1; 9 nucleotides match TRBD2. Germline V gives CDR1 SGHDT, CDR2 YYEEEE. This CDR3 contains 14 residues. V shed 2 bases and J 6 bases; nucleotides not matched to a gene: 3. The CDR3 DNA follows: TGTGCCAGCAGCTTTAGCGGGGGACCCAATGAGCAGTTCTTC. Protein: CASSFSGGPNEQFF. The complete variable domain, with remaining parts taken from reference TRBV5-6 and TRBJ2-1, reads DAGVTQSPTHLIKTRGQQVTLRCSPKSGHDTVSWYQQALGQGPQFIFQYYEEEERQRGNFPDRFSGHQFPNYSSELNVNALLLGDSALYLCASSFSGGPNEQFFGPGTRLTVL.

The chain carries TRBV6-5 and TRBJ2-7; 10 positions agree with TRBD1. This CDR3 contains 16 residues. V was pared by 2 bases and J by 1 base, with 5 bases of the junction left unmatched. Looked up from germline, CDR1 is MNHEY and CDR2 is SVGAGI. The CDR3 region has the DNA TGTGCCAGCAGTTACGTTGGGGACAGGGGATCCTACGAGCAGTACTTC. Translation: CASSYVGDRGSYEQYF.

The rearrangement links TRBV5-1 to TRBJ1-3; D might be TRBD1 (6 bases). The V and J ends lost 0 bases and 1 base respectively, with 8 bases between them. The CDR3 has 15 residues. Germline loops: CDR1 SGHRS, CDR2 YFSETQ. The CDR3 nucleotides read TGCGCCAGCAGCTTGGGACAGGCGTCTGGAAACACCATATATTTT. It translates to CASSLGQASGNTIYF. The variable domain in full, with the rest retrieved from reference TRBV5-1 and TRBJ1-3, is KAGVTQTPRYLIKTRGQQVTLSCSPISGHRSVSWYQQTPGQGLQFLFEYFSETQRNKGNFPGRFSGRQFSNSRSEMNVSTLELGDSALYLCASSLGQASGNTIYFGEGSWLTVV.

This clone was found a few times. V usage is TRBV6-6 and J usage is TRBJ2-7; TRBD1 might be the D (6 bases). The germline V gene has CDR1 MNHNY and CDR2 SVGAGI (reference sequence). V dropped 4 bases and J dropped 6 bases, with 7 bases sitting between them. The CDR3 contains 11 residues. Written as DNA, the CDR3 is TGTGCCAGCAGTTTCAGGGGCGAGCAGTACTTC. Its protein is CASSFRGEQYF.